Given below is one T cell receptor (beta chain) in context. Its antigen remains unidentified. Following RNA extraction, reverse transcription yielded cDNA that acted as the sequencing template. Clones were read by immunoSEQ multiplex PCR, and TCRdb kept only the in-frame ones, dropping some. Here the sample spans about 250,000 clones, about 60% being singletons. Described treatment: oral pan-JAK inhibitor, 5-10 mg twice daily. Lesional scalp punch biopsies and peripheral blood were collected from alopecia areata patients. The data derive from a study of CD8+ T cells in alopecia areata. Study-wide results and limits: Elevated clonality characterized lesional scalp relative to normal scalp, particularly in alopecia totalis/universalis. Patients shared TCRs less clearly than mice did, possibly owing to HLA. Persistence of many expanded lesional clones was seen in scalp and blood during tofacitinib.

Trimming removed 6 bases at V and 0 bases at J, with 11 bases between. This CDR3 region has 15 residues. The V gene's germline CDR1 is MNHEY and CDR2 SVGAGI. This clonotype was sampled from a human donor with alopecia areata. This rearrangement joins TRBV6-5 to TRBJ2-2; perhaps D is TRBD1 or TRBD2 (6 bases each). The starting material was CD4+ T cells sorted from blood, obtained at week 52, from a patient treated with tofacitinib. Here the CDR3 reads CASRGRGANTGELFF. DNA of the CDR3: TGTGCCAGCAGGGGAAGGGGGGCGAACACCGGGGAGCTGTTTTTT.